This TCR beta chain was obtained from a study of blood T cell repertoires in COVID-19. Profiling relied on immunoSEQ multiplex PCR, and the TCRdb table lists in-frame clones only, not all of them. The sample records fewer than 100,000 clones, around nine tenths being singletons. The germline gives CDR1 LGHDT, CDR2 YNNKEL (reference sequence). The CDR3 has 14 residues. Trimming left V 6 bases short and J 6 bases short, with 15 bases between. The receptor's source is a human donor in a cohort sampled during active COVID-19. V gene TRBV3-1 (or the pseudogene TRBV3-2) combines with J gene TRBJ2-1; tentative D call: TRBD1 (6 bases). Input material: peripheral blood. The CDR3: CASRSSLGGNEQFF. CDR3 in DNA: TGTGCCAGCAGATCCTCCTTAGGGGGCAATGAGCAGTTCTTC.